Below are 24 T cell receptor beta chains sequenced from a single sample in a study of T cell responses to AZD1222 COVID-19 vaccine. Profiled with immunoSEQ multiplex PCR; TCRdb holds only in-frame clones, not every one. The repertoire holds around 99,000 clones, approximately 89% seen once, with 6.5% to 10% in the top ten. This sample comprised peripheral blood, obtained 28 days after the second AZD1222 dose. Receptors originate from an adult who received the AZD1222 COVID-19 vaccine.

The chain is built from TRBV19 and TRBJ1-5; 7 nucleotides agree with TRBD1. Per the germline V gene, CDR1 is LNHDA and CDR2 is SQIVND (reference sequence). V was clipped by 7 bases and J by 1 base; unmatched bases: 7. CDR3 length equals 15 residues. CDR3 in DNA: TGTGCCAGTAAACAGGGGCAAGAAAGCAATCAGCCCCAGCATTTT. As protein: CASKQGQESNQPQHF.

The CDR3 protein is CAISDAVYGYTF. In DNA, the CDR3 is TGTGCCATCAGTGACGCGGTCTATGGCTACACCTTC. The rearrangement uses TRBV10-3 and TRBJ1-2; no clear D gene. This CDR3 comprises 12 residues. The ends were cut back, 3 bases at V and 4 bases at J, with 6 bases in the middle. CDR1 and CDR2 (germline): ENHRY, SYGVKD.

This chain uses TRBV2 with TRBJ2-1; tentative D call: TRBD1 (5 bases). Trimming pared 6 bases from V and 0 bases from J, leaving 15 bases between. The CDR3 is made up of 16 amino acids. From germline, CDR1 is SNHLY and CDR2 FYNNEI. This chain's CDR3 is CASRMTASNSYNEQFF. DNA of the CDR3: TGTGCCAGCAGAATGACAGCGTCTAACTCCTACAATGAGCAGTTCTTC.

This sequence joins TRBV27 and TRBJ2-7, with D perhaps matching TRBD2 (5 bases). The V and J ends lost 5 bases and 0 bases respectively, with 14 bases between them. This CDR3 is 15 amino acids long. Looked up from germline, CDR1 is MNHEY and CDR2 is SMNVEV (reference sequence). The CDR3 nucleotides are TGTGCCAGCAGTCCTGGGGTAGCGTACTCCTACGAGCAGTACTTC. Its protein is CASSPGVAYSYEQYF.

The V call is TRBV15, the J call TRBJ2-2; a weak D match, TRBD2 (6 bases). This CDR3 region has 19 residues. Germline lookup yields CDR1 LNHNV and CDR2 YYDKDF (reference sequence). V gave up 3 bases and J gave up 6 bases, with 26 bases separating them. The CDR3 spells CATSRTETSAGVAAGELFF. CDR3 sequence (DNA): TGTGCCACCAGCAGGACGGAGACTAGTGCTGGGGTGGCGGCCGGGGAGCTGTTTTTT.

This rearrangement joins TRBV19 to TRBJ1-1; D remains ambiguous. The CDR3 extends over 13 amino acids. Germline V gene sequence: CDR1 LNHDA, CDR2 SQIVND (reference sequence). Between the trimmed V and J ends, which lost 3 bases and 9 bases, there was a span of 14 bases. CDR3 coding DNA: TGTGCCAGTAGTATGGACCGGACGGAGAAAGCTTTCTTT. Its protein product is CASSMDRTEKAFF.

CDR3: CAWSLDSYGYTF. The DNA for the CDR3 is TGTGCCTGGAGTTTAGACAGCTATGGCTACACCTTC. This sequence joins TRBV30 and TRBJ1-2, with a tentative D call TRBD1 (5 bases). In germline, CDR1 is GTSNPN, CDR2 SVGIG (reference sequence). Trimming shortened V by 2 bases and J by 4 bases, and 8 bases separated the two germline ends. This CDR3 has 12 amino acids.

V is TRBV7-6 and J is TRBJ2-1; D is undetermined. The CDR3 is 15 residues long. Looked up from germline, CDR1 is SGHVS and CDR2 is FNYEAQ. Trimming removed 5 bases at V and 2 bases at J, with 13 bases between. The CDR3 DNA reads TGTGCCAGCAGCCCTAACGGACCCACCTACAATGAGCAGTTCTTC. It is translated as CASSPNGPTYNEQFF.

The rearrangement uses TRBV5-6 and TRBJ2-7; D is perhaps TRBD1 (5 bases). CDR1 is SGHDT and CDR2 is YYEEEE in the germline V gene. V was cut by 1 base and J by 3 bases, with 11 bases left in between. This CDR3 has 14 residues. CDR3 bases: TGTGCCAGCAGCTTGAGGGTGCAGGGCTACGAGCAGTACTTC. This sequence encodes CASSLRVQGYEQYF.

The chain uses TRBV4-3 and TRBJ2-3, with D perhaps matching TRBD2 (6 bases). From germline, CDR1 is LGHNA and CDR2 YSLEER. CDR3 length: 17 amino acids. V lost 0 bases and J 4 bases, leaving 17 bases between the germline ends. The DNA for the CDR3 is TGCGCCAGCAGCCAAGACTCGAGTCCGGGGGTTCCAGATACGCAGTATTTT. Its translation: CASSQDSSPGVPDTQYF.

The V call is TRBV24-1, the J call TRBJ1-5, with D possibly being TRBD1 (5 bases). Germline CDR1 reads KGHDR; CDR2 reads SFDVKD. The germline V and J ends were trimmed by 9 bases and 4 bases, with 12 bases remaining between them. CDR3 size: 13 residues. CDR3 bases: TGTGCCACCCAGCGGGGACTGAATCAGCCCCAGCATTTT. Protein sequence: CATQRGLNQPQHF.

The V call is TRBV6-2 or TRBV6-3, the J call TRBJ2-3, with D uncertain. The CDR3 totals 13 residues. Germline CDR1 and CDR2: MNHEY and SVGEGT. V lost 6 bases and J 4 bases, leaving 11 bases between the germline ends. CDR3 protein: CASSFRVPDTQYF. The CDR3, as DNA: TGTGCCAGCAGCTTCCGGGTCCCAGATACGCAGTATTTT.

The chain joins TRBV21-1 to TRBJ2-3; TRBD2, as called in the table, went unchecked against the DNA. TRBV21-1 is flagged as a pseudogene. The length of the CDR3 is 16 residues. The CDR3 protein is CASSKRLADLTDTQYF. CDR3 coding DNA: TGTGCCAGCAGCAAGAGACTAGCCGACCTCACAGATACGCAGTATTTT.

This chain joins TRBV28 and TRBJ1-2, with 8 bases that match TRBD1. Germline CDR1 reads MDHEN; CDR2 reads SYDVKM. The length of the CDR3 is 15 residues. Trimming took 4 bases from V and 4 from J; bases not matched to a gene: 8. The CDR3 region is CASSSQGADSYGYTF. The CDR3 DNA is TGTGCCAGCAGTTCCCAGGGGGCGGATTCCTATGGCTACACCTTC.

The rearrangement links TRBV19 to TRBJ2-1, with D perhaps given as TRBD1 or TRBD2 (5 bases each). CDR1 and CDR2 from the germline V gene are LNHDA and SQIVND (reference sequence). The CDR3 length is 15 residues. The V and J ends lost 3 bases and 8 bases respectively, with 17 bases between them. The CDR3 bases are TGTGCCAGTAGTATGGTGGATGGTCGGGGCGATGAGCAGTTCTTC. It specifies CASSMVDGRGDEQFF.

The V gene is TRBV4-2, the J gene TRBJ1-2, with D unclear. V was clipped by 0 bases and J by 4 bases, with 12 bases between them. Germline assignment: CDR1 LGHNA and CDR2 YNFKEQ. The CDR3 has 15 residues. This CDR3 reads CASSQDQSSGYGYTF. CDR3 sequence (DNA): TGTGCCAGCAGCCAAGATCAATCCTCTGGCTATGGCTACACCTTC.

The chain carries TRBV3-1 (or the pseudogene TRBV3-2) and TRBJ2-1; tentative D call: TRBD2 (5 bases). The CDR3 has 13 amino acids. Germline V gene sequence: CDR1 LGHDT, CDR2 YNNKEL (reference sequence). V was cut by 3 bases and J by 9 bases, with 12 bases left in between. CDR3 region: CASSQMLAGEQFF. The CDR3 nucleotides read TGTGCCAGCAGCCAGATGCTAGCCGGTGAGCAGTTCTTC.

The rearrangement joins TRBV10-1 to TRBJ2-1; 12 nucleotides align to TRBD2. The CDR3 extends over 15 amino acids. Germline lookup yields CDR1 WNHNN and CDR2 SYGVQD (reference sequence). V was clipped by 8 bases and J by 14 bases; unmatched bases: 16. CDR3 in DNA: TGCGCCAGCCCAACTGGGCTAGCGGGGGGGGAGGGTGAGTTCTTC. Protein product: CASPTGLAGGEGEFF.

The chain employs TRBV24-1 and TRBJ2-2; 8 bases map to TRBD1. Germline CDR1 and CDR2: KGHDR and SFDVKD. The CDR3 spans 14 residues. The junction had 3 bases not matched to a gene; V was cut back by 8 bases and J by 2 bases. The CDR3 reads CATKGQVNTGELFF. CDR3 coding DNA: TGTGCCACCAAGGGACAGGTTAACACCGGGGAGCTGTTTTTT.

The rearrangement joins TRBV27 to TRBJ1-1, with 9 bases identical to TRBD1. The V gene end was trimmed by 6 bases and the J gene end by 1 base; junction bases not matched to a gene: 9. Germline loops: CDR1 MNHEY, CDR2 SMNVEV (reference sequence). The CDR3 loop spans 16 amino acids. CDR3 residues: CASRHGTGLSNTEAFF. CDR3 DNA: TGTGCCAGCAGGCACGGGACAGGGTTGTCGAACACTGAAGCTTTCTTT.

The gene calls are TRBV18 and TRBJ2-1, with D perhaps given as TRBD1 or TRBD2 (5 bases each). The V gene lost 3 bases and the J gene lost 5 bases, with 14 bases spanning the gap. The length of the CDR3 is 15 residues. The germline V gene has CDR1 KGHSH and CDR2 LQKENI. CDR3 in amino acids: CASSPSLGPNNEQFF. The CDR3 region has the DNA TGTGCCAGCTCACCCTCTTTGGGACCGAACAATGAGCAGTTCTTC.

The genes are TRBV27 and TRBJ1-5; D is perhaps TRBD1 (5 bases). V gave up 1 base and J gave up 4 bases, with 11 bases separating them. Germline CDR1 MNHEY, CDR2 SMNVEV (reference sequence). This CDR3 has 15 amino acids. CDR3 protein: CASSLLGQGNQPQHF. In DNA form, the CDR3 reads TGTGCCAGCAGTTTATTGGGGCAGGGAAATCAGCCCCAGCATTTT.

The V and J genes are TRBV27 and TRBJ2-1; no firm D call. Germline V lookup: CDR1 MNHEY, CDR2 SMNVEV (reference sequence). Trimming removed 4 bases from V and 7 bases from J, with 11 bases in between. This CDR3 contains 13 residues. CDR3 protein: CASSSMLGNEQFF. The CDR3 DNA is TGTGCCAGCAGTTCTATGCTCGGTAATGAGCAGTTCTTC.

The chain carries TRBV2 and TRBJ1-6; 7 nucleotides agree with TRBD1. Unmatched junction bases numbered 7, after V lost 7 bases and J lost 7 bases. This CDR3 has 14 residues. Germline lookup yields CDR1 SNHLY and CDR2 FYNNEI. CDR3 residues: CASKFDRVNSPLHF. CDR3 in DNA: TGTGCCAGCAAGTTTGACAGGGTGAATTCACCCCTCCACTTT.